The rows below give T cell receptor beta chains drawn from one sample of a study of T-cell memory formation after mild COVID-19. TCRdb reprocessed the 5' RACE reads via MiXCR and lists one record per CDR3 protein. The sample carries a few hundred thousand distinct CDR3 sequences, 25% to 30% recorded once. The sample was PBMCs or a T cell subset sorted from them (not recorded which). These receptors came from an adult woman who had mild COVID-19 (a few samples of this study predate the infection). Cell type and time point are not known. Each CDR3 is given with its conserved first and last residue. Fields, in order: clone size, D gene, J gene, V gene, CDR3 protein, CDR3 DNA. A D gene is named only where the DNA matches it firmly. Part of the rows lack a size; the others show once, few, many or a class for expanded clones.

NA | NA | TRBJ2-7 | TRBV9 | CASSGTDSYEQYF | TGTGCCAGCAGCGGAACGGATTCCTACGAGCAGTACTTC
NA | TRBD2 | TRBJ2-5 | TRBV20-1 | CSASRTSGETQYF | TGCAGTGCTAGCCGGACTAGCGGAGAGACCCAGTACTTC
few | NA | TRBJ2-2 | TRBV5-1 | CASSLNGVTNTGELFF | TGCGCCAGCAGCTTGAACGGGGTTACGAACACCGGGGAGCTGTTTTTT
few | NA | TRBJ2-1 | TRBV30 | CAWKSGLISYNEQFF | TGTGCCTGGAAGTCAGGGCTCATTAGCTACAATGAGCAGTTCTTC
NA | NA | TRBJ2-7 | TRBV20-1 | CSARPRRGLTYEQYF | TGCAGTGCTAGACCACGCAGGGGACTGACCTACGAGCAGTACTTC
NA | NA | TRBJ2-3 | TRBV12-3/TRBV12-4 | CASSLALADTDTQYF | TGTGCCAGCAGTTTAGCGCTGGCGGACACAGATACGCAGTATTTT
few | NA | TRBJ2-7 | TRBV4-2 | CASSQETGVTYEQYF | TGTGCCAGCAGCCAAGAGACGGGAGTAACCTACGAGCAGTACTTC
NA | TRBD2 | TRBJ2-3 | TRBV11-2 | CASSLDPGTSGVTQYF | TGTGCCAGCAGCTTAGACCCCGGGACTAGCGGGGTTACGCAGTATTTT
NA | NA | TRBJ1-6 | TRBV20-1 | CSARDANNSPLHF | TGCAGTGCTAGAGACGCGAATAATTCACCCCTCCACTTT
NA | NA | TRBJ1-2 | TRBV11-2 | CASSPILEGGNYGYTF | TGTGCCAGCAGCCCGATTTTGGAGGGGGGCAACTATGGCTACACCTTC
NA | TRBD1 | TRBJ2-2 | TRBV24-1 | CATSDLTGDDTGELFF | TGTGCCACCAGTGATTTGACAGGGGACGACACCGGGGAGCTGTTTTTT
NA | NA | TRBJ2-1 | TRBV12-3/TRBV12-4 | CASGRSELVPRNEQFF | TGTGCCAGCGGACGGTCGGAATTAGTTCCGAGGAATGAGCAGTTCTTC
NA | TRBD1 | TRBJ2-2 | TRBV13 | CASSFTGDTGELFF | TGTGCCAGCAGCTTTACAGGGGACACCGGGGAGCTGTTTTTT
few | TRBD1 | TRBJ2-5 | TRBV2 | CASSERGLGETQYF | TGTGCCAGCAGTGAAAGGGGGCTCGGGGAGACCCAGTACTTC
many | NA | TRBJ2-3 | TRBV20-1 | CSAHPGTPSRGGLDF | TGCAGTGCTCACCCCGGGACTCCGTCCAGAGGGGGGTTGGATTTT
once | NA | TRBJ2-7 | TRBV20-1 | CSARLPPGHYTYEQYF | TGCAGTGCTAGGTTGCCCCCGGGACATTATACCTACGAGCAGTACTTC
NA | TRBD2 | TRBJ2-1 | TRBV4-2 | CASSRGITSGIYNEQFF | TGTGCCAGCAGCCGGGGGATTACCAGCGGGATATACAATGAGCAGTTCTTC
NA | NA | TRBJ1-5 | TRBV20-1 | CSAREYTGFNQPQHF | TGCAGTGCTAGAGAATATACAGGTTTCAATCAGCCCCAGCATTTT
NA | TRBD2 | TRBJ2-3 | TRBV7-9 | CASSLILAGAKDTQYF | TGTGCCAGCAGCTTAATCCTAGCGGGGGCGAAAGATACGCAGTATTTT
NA | NA | TRBJ2-4 | TRBV7-2 | CASSLASANIQYF | TGTGCCAGCAGCTTAGCGTCAGCCAACATTCAGTACTTC
few | TRBD1 | TRBJ1-5 | TRBV20-1 | CSARDRGVYSNQPQHF | TGCAGTGCCCGGGACAGGGGAGTCTATAGCAATCAGCCCCAGCATTTT
few | NA | TRBJ1-2 | TRBV20-1 | CSAALRYGYTF | TGCAGTGCTGCCCTCCGGTATGGCTACACCTTC
NA | NA | TRBJ2-7 | TRBV29-1 | CSVERRQGTYEQYF | TGCAGCGTTGAACGGCGTCAGGGGACCTACGAGCAGTACTTC
NA | TRBD2 | TRBJ2-1 | TRBV12-3/TRBV12-4 | CASSLGGWYNEQFF | TGTGCCAGCAGTTTGGGAGGGTGGTACAATGAGCAGTTCTTC
NA | NA | TRBJ2-7 | TRBV6-1 | CASSDSSRAQTYEQYF | TGTGCCAGCAGTGACTCTAGCCGGGCCCAAACCTACGAGCAGTACTTC
NA | TRBD1 | TRBJ2-3 | TRBV2 | CASSLDRGSDTQYF | TGTGCCAGCAGTTTGGACAGGGGATCAGATACGCAGTATTTT
few | NA | TRBJ2-7 | TRBV6-5 | CASSYSSWGSYEQYF | TGTGCCAGCAGTTACTCGAGCTGGGGGAGCTACGAGCAGTACTTC
NA | NA | TRBJ1-5 | TRBV3-2 | CASSQERDNQPQHF | TGTGCCAGCAGCCAAGAACGGGACAATCAGCCCCAGCATTTT
NA | TRBD2 | TRBJ2-3 | TRBV7-3 | CASSVGLAGGSTDTQYF | TGTGCCAGCAGCGTCGGACTAGCGGGGGGGAGTACAGATACGCAGTATTTT
NA | NA | TRBJ2-2 | TRBV5-6 | CASRHTTGTATGELFF | TGTGCCAGCAGGCATACTACCGGGACGGCAACCGGGGAGCTGTTTTTT
many | NA | TRBJ2-7 | TRBV7-9 | CASSLSADYEQYF | TGTGCCAGCAGCTTATCGGCGGATTATGAGCAGTACTTC
NA | TRBD2 | TRBJ2-1 | TRBV27 | CASSLWIAGGEDNEQFF | TGTGCCAGCAGTTTATGGATAGCGGGCGGGGAGGACAATGAGCAGTTCTTC
few | NA | TRBJ2-5 | TRBV5-4 | CASSLERGRGETQYF | TGTGCCAGCAGCTTGGAACGGGGCAGGGGAGAGACCCAGTACTTC
once | NA | TRBJ1-4 | TRBV6-4 | CASSPQVGEKLFF | TGTGCCAGCAGCCCCCAGGTTGGGGAAAAACTGTTTTTT
NA | NA | TRBJ2-1 | TRBV7-9 | CASSSPGSSYNEQFF | TGTGCCAGCAGCTCCCCCGGGAGCTCCTACAATGAGCAGTTCTTC